Below are 27 T cell receptor beta chains sequenced from a single sample in a study of T cells in Graves' hyperthyroidism and ophthalmopathy. The TCR beta CDR3 regions underwent amplification using RNA transcripts as the source. RT-PCR in the first round (using the HTBI primer set) targeted the TCR CDR3. TCRdb ran MiXCR on the multiplex PCR reads and lists one entry per CDR3 protein. The sample has fewer than 600,000 distinct CDR3 sequences; 12% to 15% are singletons. The sequenced sample was blood. The receptor set was obtained from a woman aged 40 to 50 with Graves' hyperthyroidism.

The rearrangement joins TRBV25-1 to TRBJ1-5; D is undetermined. This CDR3 region has 14 residues. The V end was cut by 3 bases, the J end by 4 bases, with 10 bases between. Germline values: CDR1 MGHDK, CDR2 SYGVNS. The CDR3 DNA reads TGTGCCAGCAGTGACACAGATTTTAATCAGCCCCAGCATTTT. It is translated as CASSDTDFNQPQHF.

This clonotype was counted at least ten times. The chain joins TRBV10-3 to TRBJ2-7; tentative D call: TRBD1 (5 bases). The CDR3 consists of 13 residues. The V end was cut by 10 bases, the J end by 0 bases, with 13 bases between. CDR1 is ENHRY and CDR2 is SYGVKD in the germline V gene. CDR3 nucleotides: TGTGCCACCGGCTTGGACAACTCCTACGAGCAGTACTTC. This gives the protein CATGLDNSYEQYF.

This clonotype was counted at least ten times. This sequence joins TRBV28 and TRBJ2-1, with TRBD2 matching over 13 bases. Trimming took 6 bases from V and 8 from J; bases not matched to a gene: 10. CDR3 length: 16 amino acids. CDR1 and CDR2 from the germline V gene are MDHEN and SYDVKM. As DNA, the CDR3 is TGTGCCAGCAGGGGAGGACTAGCGGGAGATCGTGATGAGCAGTTCTTC. Protein sequence: CASRGGLAGDRDEQFF.

J is TRBJ2-1 and V is TRBV12-3 or TRBV12-4, with D possibly called TRBD1 or TRBD2 (5 bases each). Between the trimmed V and J ends, which lost 3 bases and 2 bases, there was a span of 14 bases. The CDR3 has 16 residues. The DNA for the CDR3 is TGTGCCAGCAGTTTCCCTCGGCAGGGACCCTACAATGAGCAGTTCTTC. Translating gives CASSFPRQGPYNEQFF.

This clonotype has a count of ten or more. This chain connects TRBV2 to TRBJ2-1, with 7 bases fitting TRBD2. This CDR3 is 14 amino acids long. Losses at the gene ends were 4 bases for V and 3 bases for J; bases not matched to a gene: 3. The germline V gene has CDR1 SNHLY and CDR2 FYNNEI. The CDR3: CASSVGRDYNEQFF. In DNA, the CDR3 is TGTGCCAGCAGTGTAGGGAGGGACTACAATGAGCAGTTCTTC.

The chain joins TRBV6-1 to TRBJ2-5; 13 bases are shared with TRBD2. Germline CDR1 MNHNS, CDR2 SASEGT. CDR3 length: 14 amino acids. The CDR3 DNA reads TGTGTGAGCGGTAGACTAGCGGGAGGAGAGACCCAGTACTTC. This sequence encodes CVSGRLAGGETQYF.

This clonotype was counted ten times or more. The chain joins TRBV30 to TRBJ2-5; D might be TRBD1 (6 bases). The CDR3 runs 15 residues. Germline V lookup: CDR1 GTSNPN, CDR2 SVGIG (reference sequence). V lost 2 bases to trimming and J lost 5 bases, with 18 bases between them. The CDR3 loop reads CAWSRTKKGVETQYF. The CDR3 DNA reads TGTGCCTGGAGTCGTACTAAAAAGGGGGTGGAGACCCAGTACTTC.

This clonotype was seen many times. This sequence joins TRBV27 and TRBJ2-1; 14 nucleotides match TRBD2. There are 15 residues in the CDR3. CDR1 is MNHEY and CDR2 is SMNVEV in the germline V gene (reference sequence). With V trimmed by 7 bases and J by 8 bases, 7 bases remained unmatched. For the CDR3, the DNA is TGTGCCAGCACCCAGACTAGCGGGAGGGGCTATGAGCAGTTCTTC. Translating it yields CASTQTSGRGYEQFF.

Concerning this clonotype itself: A read error may be the cause here, since a much bigger clone is one base away. The CDR3 does not close with the conserved phenylalanine or tryptophan, likely indicating a read error. V usage is TRBV6-1 and J usage is TRBJ1-1; D possibly corresponds to TRBD1 (6 bases). Deletions cut 6 bases from V and 0 bases from J, with 11 bases between. Germline lookup yields CDR1 MNHNS and CDR2 SASEGT. The CDR3 has 14 amino acids. CDR3 protein: CASRTTGLNTEAFL. DNA for the CDR3: TGTGCCAGCAGAACGACAGGCCTGAACACTGAAGCTTTCCTT.

This clonotype was seen at least ten times. The rearrangement links TRBV28 to TRBJ1-2; 7 nucleotides line up with TRBD1. Unmatched junction bases numbered 10, after V lost 3 bases and J lost 3 bases. The germline CDR1 and CDR2 sequences are MDHEN and SYDVKM. The CDR3 has 16 amino acids. As DNA, the CDR3 is TGTGCCAGCAGTTTGGCTGACAGGGTTGGGGACTATGGCTACACCTTC. Its protein product is CASSLADRVGDYGYTF.

The chain is built from TRBV20-1 and TRBJ2-6; 9 bases are shared with TRBD1. CDR1 DFQATT and CDR2 SNEGSKA come from the germline V gene (reference sequence). The CDR3 is 15 residues long. V was pared by 4 bases and J by 4 bases, with 5 bases of the junction left unmatched. Written as DNA, the CDR3 is TGCAGTGCTACCACAGGGGGCTACGGGGCCAACGTCCTGACTTTC. Translation: CSATTGGYGANVLTF.

This clonotype was seen repeatedly, ten times or more. The V and J genes are TRBV7-6 and TRBJ2-7; D unclear. V lost 5 bases and J lost 7, with 18 bases in between. Germline values: CDR1 SGHVS, CDR2 FNYEAQ. The length of the CDR3 is 14 residues. This CDR3 is CASSPLLGPVEQYF. CDR3 sequence (DNA): TGTGCCAGCAGCCCTTTGCTCGGTCCGGTAGAGCAGTACTTC.

This clonotype has a count of ten or more. V is TRBV7-8 and J is TRBJ2-1; the D call may be TRBD1 or TRBD2 (5 bases each). The CDR3 is made up of 15 amino acids. Trimming removed 5 bases at V and 7 bases at J, with 18 bases between. Germline-derived CDR1 and CDR2 are SGHVS and FQNEAQ. This CDR3 is CASSLRDGPGNEQFF. Written as DNA, the CDR3 is TGTGCCAGCAGCCTTCGGGACGGACCGGGGAATGAGCAGTTCTTC.

This clonotype was picked up many times. This chain uses TRBV27 with TRBJ1-2; D gene unclear. The V gene's germline CDR1 is MNHEY and CDR2 SMNVEV (reference sequence). V shed 3 bases and J shed 4 bases, with 9 bases lying between them. This CDR3 is 13 amino acids long. In DNA, the CDR3 is TGTGCCAGCAGTTTCAGTCAGTCCTATGGCTACACCTTC. This sequence encodes CASSFSQSYGYTF.

This clonotype was picked up many times. The chain links TRBV30 to TRBJ2-7, with D possibly being TRBD1 (5 bases). The CDR3 consists of 14 residues. CDR1 is GTSNPN, CDR2 SVGIG, per germline (reference sequence). With 2 bases removed from V and 2 bases from J, the gap between germline ends came to 13 bases. The CDR3: CAWSLGQVAYEQYF. The CDR3 coding sequence is TGTGCCTGGAGTTTGGGGCAGGTCGCCTACGAGCAGTACTTC.

Many counts were recorded for this clonotype. The V gene is TRBV20-1, the J gene TRBJ1-1; 7 nucleotides agree with TRBD1. Germline V gene sequence: CDR1 DFQATT, CDR2 SNEGSKA (reference sequence). V lost 1 base and J lost 1; bases outside the gene matches: 3. The CDR3 extends over 14 amino acids. The CDR3 is CSARVSGGNTEAFF. The CDR3 DNA sequence: TGCAGTGCTAGAGTATCAGGGGGGAACACTGAAGCTTTCTTT.

About this clonotype: One junction end disagrees with the germline gene, perhaps due to a read error. The chain combines TRBV28 with TRBJ1-3, with a weak D call TRBD1 (5 bases). The V gene's germline CDR1 is MDHEN and CDR2 SYDVKM. This CDR3 region has 15 residues. The DNA of the CDR3 is TGTGTCAGCAGTCAGAAGGGACTAGCGGAAAACGTATATTATTTT. Translated, it gives CVSSQKGLAENVYYF.

This clonotype was counted between two and nine times. The chain recombines TRBV29-1 with TRBJ1-1; D gene uncertain. The CDR3 totals 11 residues. Germline V gene data show CDR1 as SQVTM and CDR2 as ANQGSEA. With 6 bases removed from V and 1 base from J, the gap between germline ends came to 6 bases. CDR3 amino acids: CSVRQNTEAFF. The CDR3 nucleotides read TGCAGCGTCAGACAGAACACTGAAGCTTTCTTT.

This clonotype was observed many times. V is TRBV28 and J is TRBJ1-1, with a possible D match to TRBD1 (5 bases). The CDR3 is made up of 14 amino acids. CDR1 and CDR2 (germline): MDHEN, SYDVKM. With 5 bases removed from V and 3 bases from J, the gap between germline ends came to 13 bases. The CDR3 reads CASSGTGGHTEAFF. CDR3 nucleotide sequence: TGTGCCAGCAGTGGAACAGGTGGGCACACTGAAGCTTTCTTT.

This clonotype was observed at least ten times. This chain joins TRBV7-2 and TRBJ1-3; 8 bases align to TRBD1. V gave up 3 bases and J gave up 4 bases; unmatched junction bases: 2. The CDR3 runs to 14 residues. From germline, CDR1 is SGHTA and CDR2 FQGNSA. For the CDR3, the DNA is TGTGCCAGCAGCTTCGCAGGGGGCGGAAACACCATATATTTT. Protein sequence: CASSFAGGGNTIYF.

This chain joins TRBV20-1 and TRBJ2-7, with TRBD2 matching over 7 bases. Trimming took 0 bases from V and 0 from J; bases not matched to a gene: 2. Looked up from germline, CDR1 is DFQATT and CDR2 is SNEGSKA (reference sequence). The CDR3 totals 14 residues. CDR3 in DNA: TGCAGTGCTAGAGATCGCGGGAGCTCCTACGAGCAGTACTTC. It yields the protein CSARDRGSSYEQYF.

In its sample, this clonotype was seen a few times. CDR3 residues: CASRQQGVNGYTF. DNA of the CDR3: TGTGCCAGCAGACAACAGGGGGTGAATGGCTACACCTTC. This chain connects TRBV27 to TRBJ1-2, with 8 bases fitting TRBD1. The V segment lost 6 bases and the J segment 6 bases; nucleotides outside the gene matches: 6. The CDR3 is 13 residues long. Germline CDR1 MNHEY, CDR2 SMNVEV (reference sequence).

This clonotype was picked up many times. The CDR3 loop reads CSVGQASYEQYF. The CDR3, as DNA: TGCAGCGTTGGTCAGGCTTCCTACGAGCAGTACTTC. This chain connects TRBV29-1 to TRBJ2-7; unclear D gene. The germline V gene encodes CDR1 SQVTM and CDR2 ANQGSEA. This CDR3 is 12 amino acids long. Deletions cut 4 bases from V and 1 base from J, with 8 bases between.

The chain employs TRBV11-2 and TRBJ2-5; 7 nucleotides match TRBD1. Trimming took 1 base from V and 1 from J; bases not matched to a gene: 6. CDR3 length: 16 residues. The germline V gene has CDR1 SGHAT and CDR2 FQNNGV. As DNA, the CDR3 is TGTGCCAGCAGCTTAGTTGGGCCAGGGGGCCAAGAGACCCAGTACTTC. Protein sequence: CASSLVGPGGQETQYF.

V is TRBV7-9 and J is TRBJ2-7; 8 nucleotides line up with TRBD2. The V gene's germline CDR1 is SEHNR and CDR2 FQNEAQ (reference sequence). The CDR3 loop spans 15 amino acids. V dropped 2 bases and J dropped 3; count of bases not matched to a gene: 6. In nucleotides, the CDR3 is TGTGCCAGCAGCTTACAAGCGGGAGAGTTCTACGAGCAGTACTTC. The encoded protein is CASSLQAGEFYEQYF. Complete variable domain (other parts from reference TRBV7-9 and TRBJ2-7): DTGVSQNPRHKITKRGQNVTFRCDPISEHNRLYWYRQTLGQGPEFLTYFQNEAQLEKSRLLSDRFSAERPKGSFSTLEIQRTEQGDSAMYLCASSLQAGEFYEQYFGPGTRLTVT.

This clonotype occurred a few times. The V and J genes are TRBV6-5 and TRBJ1-6, with D unresolved. V was clipped by 2 bases and J by 10 bases, with 12 bases between them. This CDR3 spans 14 amino acids. CDR1 is MNHEY, CDR2 SVGAGI, per germline. The CDR3 reads CASSYGVMDSPLHF. In nucleotides, the CDR3 is TGTGCCAGCAGTTACGGGGTAATGGACTCACCCCTCCACTTT.

At least ten counts were recorded for this clonotype. The genes are TRBV6-1 and TRBJ1-1, with 7 bases matching TRBD1. Trimming took 6 bases from V and 0 from J; bases not matched to a gene: 7. Germline CDR1 reads MNHNS; CDR2 reads SASEGT. This CDR3 comprises 15 residues. The CDR3 reads CASRRDSAMNTEAFF. The CDR3 nucleotides are TGTGCCAGCAGGAGGGACAGCGCTATGAACACTGAAGCTTTCTTT.